Listed here is a single T cell receptor (beta chain). Its antigen is as yet unknown. The CDR3 length is 14 residues. Deletions cut 5 bases from V and 4 bases from J, with 12 bases between. From germline, CDR1 is SGHAT and CDR2 FQNNGV. The data were taken from a study of T cell responses to AZD1222 COVID-19 vaccine. Study details: Researchers grouped second doses given at about 4 or about 12 weeks into one pool.

The repertoire was sequenced with immunoSEQ multiplex PCR; TCRdb's copy has only in-frame clones and lacks some. In the table there are 150,000 to 200,000 clones, roughly 93% of which are singletons. Study results and caveats: Seropositive status at baseline applied to only 6 or 7 AZD1222 recipients. Unmutated variant regions reportedly attract nearly half of all spike-specific TCRs.

The chain employs TRBV11-2 and TRBJ2-1; D is possibly TRBD2 (6 bases). This TCR was recovered from an adult in good health. This material consisted of peripheral blood, taken on day 0 of AZD1222 vaccination. This CDR3 reads CASSVSSGYNEQFF. CDR3 coding DNA: TGTGCCAGCAGCGTTAGTAGCGGTTACAATGAGCAGTTCTTC.